What follows is one T cell receptor beta chain and its context. Its target is not known. PCR amplification relied on 60 Vbeta primers (plus 13 Jbeta primers). Measured with immunoSEQ multiplex PCR; TCRdb has only the in-frame clones, and not every one. The sample records some 150,000 clones, about 86% being singletons. These data belong to a study of cytomegalovirus exposure and HLA in healthy donors. Findings and caveats of the study: According to the study, some 160 TCR beta chains were cytomegalovirus-associated.

Per the germline V gene, CDR1 is MGHRA and CDR2 is YSYEKL. This CDR3 is 13 amino acids long. Trimming pared 2 bases from V and 5 bases from J, leaving 9 bases between. Sequencing was carried out using PBMCs. The sequence was collected from a young woman in good health and CMV-seronegative. The genes are TRBV4-1 and TRBJ1-1; no definite D call. The CDR3 region is CASSQPGRTEAFF. The CDR3 DNA reads TGCGCCAGCAGCCAACCGGGAAGGACTGAAGCTTTCTTT.